This T cell receptor beta chain was profiled in a study of response to subunit inactivated influenza vaccine (dated by TCRdb to between 2017 and 2018). About the full investigation: The study used deep quantitative T cell receptor repertoire profiling to track responses to a trivalent subunit inactivated influenza vaccine.

Counted from cysteine to phenylalanine, this CDR3 has 13 amino acids. The DNA shown is the 39-base CDR3, in frame from base 1. V is reduced by 3 bases and J by 1 base, leaving a spacing of 6 bases between them. Per the germline V gene, MNHEY is the CDR1 and SVGAGI is the CDR2. With regard to this clonotype: The antigen it binds to is not known. Within one base of it there is no much larger clone, and no base qualities were kept.

Libraries were built with RT-PCR. Sequencing relied on an Illumina HiSeq 2500. Using fastp trimming at Q25 and MiXCR clonotype assembly, TCRdb reanalyzed the public sequencing data and kept in-frame beta chains. Rows with one shared CDR3 protein collapse into an entry with the most common genes and DNA. The sample contains hundreds of thousands of distinct CDR3 sequences, roughly 25% of them found a single time. The top ten clones comprise 1.5% to 2% of the sample. Overall study outcomes, separate from this receptor: The authors proposed that each seasonal influenza vaccination may bring in only a limited number of new T cells.

This sequence uses TRBV6-5 and TRBJ1-1; a tentative D match to TRBD1 spans 5 bases. Sequences were derived from CD4+ T cells sorted from PBMCs, sampled more than 4 days after vaccination. This clonotype originated in a man aged 45-60 years who received an inactivated influenza vaccine. Donor details come from another sample of the same person, matched by shared clones. The CDR3 reads CASSYTGNTEAFF. DNA sequence: TGTGCCAGCAGTTATACAGGGAACACTGAAGCTTTCTTT.